This T cell receptor (gamma chain) was observed in a study of gamma-delta chains in newborns, infants, children. At the level of the study: Microbial exposure reportedly drives polyclonal innate γδ T cell expansion after birth.

The sample holds a few counts of this clone. A much larger clone sits a single nucleotide away, making a read error possible. The V gene's germline CDR1 is GITISATS and CDR2 ISYDGTV (reference sequence). The CDR3 runs to 11 residues. V was clipped by 0 bases and J by 11 bases; unmatched bases: 4. TCRdb repeated clone calling on the reads with CATT. The table includes about 2,700 gamma-chain clones, over 25% detected once. This TCR was sampled from a child who was a newborn, infant or young child, either healthy, febrile or measles-vaccinated (not recorded which). This chain links TRGV9 with TRGJ1 or TRGJ2. Input material: blood. Here the CDR3 reads CALWEVNEKLF. Written as DNA, the CDR3 is TGTGCCTTGTGGGAGGTGAATGAGAAACTCTTT.